This TCR beta chain was identified in a study of CD8+CD57+ T cells in acquired aplastic anemia. Germline V gene sequence: CDR1 DFQATT, CDR2 SNEGSKA (reference sequence). CDR3 length equals 13 residues. Study-wide findings and caveats: The number of CD8+ CDR3 sequences shared by patients and controls was roughly 30.

The template used for profiling TCR beta VDJ and CDR3 was genomic DNA. TCRdb re-called the reads through MiXCR, storing one row per CDR3 protein. The repertoire holds 75,000 to 80,000 distinct CDR3 sequences, with roughly 70% as singletons. It was patients with CD8+CD57+ cell expansion by flow cytometry who were chosen for sequencing. With regard to this clonotype: Antigen unknown.

This rearrangement joins TRBV20-1 to TRBJ1-1; no reliable D call. Sample: sorted CD4+, CD8+, or CD8+CD57+ T cells (not recorded which) from PBMCs. The TCR originated in a human donor with aplastic anemia. The CDR3 DNA follows: TGCAGGGCCCTGGACCATTTGAACACTGAAGCTTTCTTT. It encodes CRALDHLNTEAFF.